The rows below give T cell receptor beta chains drawn from one sample of a study of T and B cells in COVID-19 patients. MiXCR, run by TCRdb on the multiplex PCR reads, gives a single entry per CDR3 protein. The sample yields around 6,600 distinct CDR3 sequences, approximately 33% seen once. The specimen sequenced was blood. The receptor set was obtained from a human donor who had recovered from COVID-19. Both conserved end residues are trimmed from each CDR3. The order of the fields is J gene, V gene, CDR3 protein.

j_call: TRBJ2-1; v_call: TRBV19; cdr3_aa: ASSIERQGAINEQF
j_call: TRBJ2-5; v_call: TRBV5-4; cdr3_aa: ASRPVSTGETQY
j_call: TRBJ2-1; v_call: TRBV15; cdr3_aa: ATSRDRDRYNEQF
j_call: TRBJ1-2; v_call: TRBV5-4; cdr3_aa: ASSLAGRANYGYT
j_call: TRBJ2-3; v_call: TRBV7-9; cdr3_aa: ASSFHDTDTQY
j_call: TRBJ2-5; v_call: TRBV15; cdr3_aa: ATSRGSGREETQY
j_call: TRBJ1-2; v_call: TRBV24-1; cdr3_aa: ATSVSRGHDPYGYT
j_call: TRBJ1-1; v_call: TRBV5-4; cdr3_aa: ASSFWGQANTEAF
j_call: TRBJ1-2; v_call: TRBV6-5; cdr3_aa: ASTPWQAPNYGYT
j_call: TRBJ1-2; v_call: TRBV18; cdr3_aa: ASSPMGLRYGYT
j_call: TRBJ2-7; v_call: TRBV19; cdr3_aa: ASSGDMLSYEQY
j_call: TRBJ2-7; v_call: TRBV18; cdr3_aa: ASSPGSGSYEQY
j_call: TRBJ1-5; v_call: TRBV19; cdr3_aa: ASARTAYSNQPQH
j_call: TRBJ1-1; v_call: TRBV19; cdr3_aa: ASRNNGVNTEAF
j_call: TRBJ2-1; v_call: TRBV4-3; cdr3_aa: ASSQGVPSGGEQF
j_call: TRBJ2-3; v_call: TRBV18; cdr3_aa: ASSPPRGGGTDTQY
j_call: TRBJ1-1; v_call: TRBV6-5; cdr3_aa: ASSARTVNTEAF
j_call: TRBJ2-1; v_call: TRBV19; cdr3_aa: ASSTDLSSYNEQF
j_call: TRBJ2-7; v_call: TRBV5-1; cdr3_aa: ASSLSVGGGHEQY
j_call: TRBJ2-3; v_call: TRBV6-1; cdr3_aa: ASSQAFRGRSDTQY
j_call: TRBJ2-5; v_call: TRBV24-1; cdr3_aa: ATVEGHRVSKRGIETQY
j_call: TRBJ2-5; v_call: TRBV19; cdr3_aa: ASSIRGGQETQY
j_call: TRBJ1-1; v_call: TRBV27; cdr3_aa: ASSPSAAQGTEAF
j_call: TRBJ2-1; v_call: TRBV27; cdr3_aa: ASSFGGAAYNEQF
j_call: TRBJ2-6; v_call: TRBV5-6; cdr3_aa: ASSLLGDRALSGANVLT
j_call: TRBJ2-2; v_call: TRBV18; cdr3_aa: ASSLEDRVNTGELF
j_call: TRBJ2-2; v_call: TRBV6-4; cdr3_aa: ASSARNTGELF
j_call: TRBJ2-7; v_call: TRBV7-9; cdr3_aa: ASSLAPDEQY
j_call: TRBJ2-3; v_call: TRBV19; cdr3_aa: ASMKGIRDTDTQY
j_call: TRBJ2-1; v_call: TRBV6-5; cdr3_aa: ASTPTGGGEQF
j_call: TRBJ2-1; v_call: TRBV6-5; cdr3_aa: ASSPLGTGIGNEQF
j_call: TRBJ2-2; v_call: TRBV7-9; cdr3_aa: ASSHLGGTGELF